The T cell receptor beta chain under discussion was sequenced for a study of vaccination effects on CD4 cells after COVID-19. Profiled with immunoSEQ multiplex PCR; TCRdb holds only in-frame clones, not every one. Found here are 45,000 to 70,000 clones, 65% to 80% of them singletons; the top ten hold around 5.5%. Before any sequencing was done, the ViraFEST assay used viral peptide pools to expand antigen-specific CD4+ T cells. Researchers isolated CD4+ T cells once ten to eleven days of culture had elapsed. PCR-confirmed SARS-CoV-2 infection occurred in the person between March and December 2020. Trimming removed 8 bases from V and 4 bases from J, with 14 bases in between. Germline-derived CDR1 and CDR2 are MNHEY and SMNVEV (reference sequence). This CDR3 spans 13 amino acids. As to this clone: Its antigen is unidentified.

The sequences come from CD4+ T cells from PBMCs cultured with HIV peptides, collected before COVID-19 vaccination. Subset of the sample: HIV-1 Nef peptide pool negative control/reference culture. The TCR sequence derives from a human donor who had a prior SARS-CoV-2 infection. This chain uses TRBV27 with TRBJ1-2; maybe TRBD1 (6 bases). Here the CDR3 reads CASAIRGPYGYTF. CDR3 DNA sequence: TGTGCCAGCGCCATCAGGGGCCCCTATGGCTACACCTTC.